The present T cell receptor beta chain was sequenced within a study of vaccination effects on CD4 cells after COVID-19. Method: immunoSEQ multiplex PCR; TCRdb's copy keeps in-frame clones and lacks some. The profile covers about 15,000 clones, with 65% to 75% appearing a single time and approximately 23% taken by the ten largest. In regard to this clone: Antigen unknown.

Germline assignment: CDR1 MNHEY and CDR2 SVGAGI. The CDR3 has 14 amino acids. V was cut by 8 bases and J by 0 bases, with 14 bases left in between. Study-wide points: Clones of infection and vaccine origin contracted markedly late after vaccination.

ViraFEST used viral peptide pools to expand antigen-specific CD4+ T cells before sequencing. After more than 8 days in culture, the CD4+ T cells were isolated. Subjects were given two BNT162b2 or mRNA-1273 vaccine doses. This chain connects TRBV6-5 to TRBJ2-7; weak D call: TRBD2 (5 bases). Here the sequenced sample was CD4+ T cells from PBMCs cultured with HCoV-NL63 spike peptides, taken after COVID-19 vaccination. The TCR comes from a human donor who received a COVID-19 vaccine. The CDR3 here is CASVREMGSYEQYF. The CDR3 region has the DNA TGTGCCAGCGTGAGGGAGATGGGCTCCTACGAGCAGTACTTC.